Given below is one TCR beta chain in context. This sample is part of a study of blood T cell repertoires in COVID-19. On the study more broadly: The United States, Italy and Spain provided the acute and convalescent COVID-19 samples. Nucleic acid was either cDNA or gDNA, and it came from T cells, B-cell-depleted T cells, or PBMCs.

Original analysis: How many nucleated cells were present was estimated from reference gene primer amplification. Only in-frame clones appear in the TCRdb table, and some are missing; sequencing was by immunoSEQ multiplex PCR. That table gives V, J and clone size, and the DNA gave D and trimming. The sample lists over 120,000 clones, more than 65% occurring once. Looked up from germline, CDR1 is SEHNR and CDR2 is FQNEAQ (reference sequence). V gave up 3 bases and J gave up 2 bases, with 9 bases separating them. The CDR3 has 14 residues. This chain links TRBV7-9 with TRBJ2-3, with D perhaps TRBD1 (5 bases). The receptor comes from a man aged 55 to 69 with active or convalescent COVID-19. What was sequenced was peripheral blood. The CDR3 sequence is CASSFRQNTDTQYF. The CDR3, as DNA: TGTGCCAGCAGCTTCCGACAGAACACAGATACGCAGTATTTT.